This T cell receptor (beta chain) was obtained from a study of regulatory T cells in long-lasting Graves disease. Time point of the sample: newly diagnosed GD, antithyroid drugs for less than 3 months. The authors made the TCR library using RNA they extracted from PBMCs. Patients were from an endocrinology department in Xi'an, China. Relying on iRepertoire HTBI primers and Arm-PCR of CDR3 regions, the team built TCR beta libraries. TCRdb re-called the multiplex PCR reads with MiXCR, one entry per CDR3 protein. This repertoire shows approximately 480,000 distinct CDR3 sequences, under 20% found once; its top ten account for approximately 12%. This CDR3 contains 13 residues. Per the germline V gene, CDR1 is LNHDA and CDR2 is SQIVND (reference sequence). With 2 bases removed from V and 7 bases from J, the gap between germline ends came to 11 bases. The same data also went into a second study, on T cells in Graves' hyperthyroidism and ophthalmopathy.

This TCR derives from a man aged 35 to 55 with Graves disease. The chain recombines TRBV19 with TRBJ1-1; D perhaps matches TRBD1 (6 bases). The sequences come from peripheral blood mononuclear cells (PBMCs), collected at new diagnosis, from a patient treated with antithyroid drugs. This chain's CDR3 is CASSIWGAGEAFF. The CDR3, as DNA: TGTGCCAGTAGTATATGGGGGGCAGGTGAAGCTTTCTTT.